This TCR beta chain is drawn from a study of spatial heterogeneity in lung cancer (dated by TCRdb to the late 2010s). Notes on the research overall: Beta-chain transcripts were consistently detected in greater numbers than alpha-chain transcripts, which likely reflected higher beta-chain transcript abundance. In tumor regions, TCR transcript counts showed a strong correlation with a T cell transcriptional module score from matched bulk RNA-seq. TCR alpha and beta repertoires were quantitatively compared across multiple tumor regions, matched nontumor lung and blood in non-small cell lung cancer. In the raw uncorrected reads, each unique combination of TCR and UMI appeared on average more than ten times. The study linked features of the TCR repertoire to counts of nonsynonymous mutations, which were determined by whole-exome sequencing of tumor tissue. At surgery, over 200 tumor regions, some 61 matched nontumor lung samples and 56 PBMC samples were TCR-sequenced for both alpha and beta chains.

The CDR3 runs 15 residues from the cysteine to the phenylalanine. Just CDR3 DNA is preserved here, 45 bases in frame from base 1. As encoded in the germline V gene (reference sequence), CDR1 is MNHEY while CDR2 is SMNVEV. The junction shows trimming of 8 bases on V and 5 bases on J, and the gene matches do not reach 8 bases of it. Library generation was performed with 5' RACE. Sequencing took place on a NextSeq 500. To allow correction of PCR and sequencing errors, the TCR library protocol tagged every TCR cDNA molecule with a unique molecular identifier. In the authors' own workflow: TCR identification, UMI-based error correction and CDR3 extraction were all carried out with Decombinator tools. TCRs above a frequency of 2 per 1,000, corresponding to the top 1% of the tumor frequency distribution, were defined as expanded. Expanded tumor TCRs were classed as regional if statistically deemed absent (corrected P<0.05) from at least one tumor region, otherwise ubiquitous. Rényi diversity was computed with the R vegan package after subsampling each repertoire 100 times to 5,000 TCRs. To build CDR3 similarity networks, amino acid triplet string-kernel similarity was used, and CDR3s were connected when their pairwise similarity was above 0.82. Through fastp at Q25 and MiXCR, TCRdb rebuilt clones from the public reads, retaining in-frame beta chains. Merged by CDR3 protein, the rows form single entries marked with the most common genes and DNA. The authors' filters were not applied to this entry. The sample yields around 7,800 distinct CDR3 sequences; about 8% were counted once. The ten most abundant clones make up more than 4% of the sample.

Findings and caveats that apply to the study as a whole: Counts of ubiquitous and regional expanded TCRs were found to correlate with counts of ubiquitous and regional nonsynonymous mutations, respectively. A correlation was observed between the number of expanded intratumoral alpha and beta TCRs and the tumor nonsynonymous mutation count. TCR-seq was estimated to cover only 6% to 7% of tumor T cells for alpha chains and about 13% for beta chains. Additional single-cell paired TCR alpha and beta sequencing was considered necessary to confirm, at a functional level, the hypothesis that regional TCRs recognize regional mutations.

By sample share, this clonotype is medium-sized (0.01 to 0.1%). What antigen it recognizes has not been identified. No base qualities exist here, and no much larger clone lies one base off it. As an off-target read in a library built for alpha chains, this beta chain has a frequency of little significance. The time point label of this sample denotes: sample taken at primary tumor resection. Samples were obtained from over 70 patients with early-stage, untreated non-small cell lung cancer from the lung TRACERx cohort. Without any cell sorting, TCR sequencing was performed on whole RNA extracted either from tumor and nontumor lung tissue or from cryopreserved PBMC samples. Only patients for whom sufficient RNA was available from at least two tumor regions were selected for TCR sequencing. A lung pathologist reviewed the tumor and adjacent nontumor lung specimens before the specimens were selected.

This TCR derives from a male donor with early-stage non-small cell lung cancer. The chain couples TRBV27 to TRBJ2-2; 10 junctional bases match TRBD1. The sequenced sample was lung tumor tissue, obtained at surgery. This receptor carries the CDR3 CASGRQGARTGELFF. The DNA is as follows: TGTGCCAGCGGCCGACAGGGGGCGAGGACCGGGGAGCTGTTTTTT.